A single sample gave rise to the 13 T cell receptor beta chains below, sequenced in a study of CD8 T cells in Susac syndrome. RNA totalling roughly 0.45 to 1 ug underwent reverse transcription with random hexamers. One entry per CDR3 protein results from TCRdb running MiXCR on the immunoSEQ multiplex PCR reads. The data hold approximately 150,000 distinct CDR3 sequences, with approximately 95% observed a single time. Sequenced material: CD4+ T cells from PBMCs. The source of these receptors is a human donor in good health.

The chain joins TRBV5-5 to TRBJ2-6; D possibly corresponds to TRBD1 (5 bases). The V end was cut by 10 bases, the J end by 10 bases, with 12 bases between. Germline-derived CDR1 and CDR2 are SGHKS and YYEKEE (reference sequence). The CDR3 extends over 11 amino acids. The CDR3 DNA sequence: TGTGCCGCAGGGTCCCTAAACGTCCTGACTTTC. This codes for CAAGSLNVLTF.

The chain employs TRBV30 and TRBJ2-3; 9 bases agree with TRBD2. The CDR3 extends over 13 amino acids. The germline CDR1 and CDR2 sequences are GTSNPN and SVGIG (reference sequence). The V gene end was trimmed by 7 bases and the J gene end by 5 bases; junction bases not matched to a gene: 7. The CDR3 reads CAFRTSVQDTQYF. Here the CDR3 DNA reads TGTGCCTTCCGGACTAGCGTTCAAGATACGCAGTATTTT. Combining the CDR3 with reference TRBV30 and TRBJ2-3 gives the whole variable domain SQTIHQWPATLVQPVGSPLSLECTVEGTSNPNLYWYRQAAGRGLQLLFYSVGIGQISSEVPQNLSASRPQDRQFILSSKKLLLSDSGFYLCAFRTSVQDTQYFGPGTRLTVL.

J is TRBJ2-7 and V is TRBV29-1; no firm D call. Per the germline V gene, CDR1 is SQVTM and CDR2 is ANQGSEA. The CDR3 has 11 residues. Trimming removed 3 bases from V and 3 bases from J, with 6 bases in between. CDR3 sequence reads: CSVESVYEQYF. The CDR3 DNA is TGCAGCGTTGAGTCGGTCTACGAGCAGTACTTC.

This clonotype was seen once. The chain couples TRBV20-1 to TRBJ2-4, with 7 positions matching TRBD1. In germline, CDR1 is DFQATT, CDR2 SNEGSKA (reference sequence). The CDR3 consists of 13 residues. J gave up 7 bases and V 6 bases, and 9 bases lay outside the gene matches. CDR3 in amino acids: CSAPGTVKNIQYF. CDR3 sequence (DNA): TGCAGTGCACCTGGGACAGTGAAGAACATTCAGTACTTC.

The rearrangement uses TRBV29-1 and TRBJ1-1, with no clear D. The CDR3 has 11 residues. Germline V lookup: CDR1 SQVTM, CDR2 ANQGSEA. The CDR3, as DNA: TGCAGTGACGTGGAGCCCACTGAAGCTTTCTTT. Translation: CSDVEPTEAFF.

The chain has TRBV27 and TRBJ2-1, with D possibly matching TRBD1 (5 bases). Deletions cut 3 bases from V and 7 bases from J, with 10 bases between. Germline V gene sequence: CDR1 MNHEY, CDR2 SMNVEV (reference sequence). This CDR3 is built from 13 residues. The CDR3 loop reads CASSLAGKNEQFF. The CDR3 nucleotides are TGTGCCAGCAGTTTGGCAGGGAAGAATGAGCAGTTCTTC.

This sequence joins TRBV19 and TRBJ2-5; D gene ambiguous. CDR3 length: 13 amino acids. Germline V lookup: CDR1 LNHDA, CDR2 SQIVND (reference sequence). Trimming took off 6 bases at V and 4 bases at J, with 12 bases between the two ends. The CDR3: CASRMGRAETQYF. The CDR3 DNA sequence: TGTGCCAGTAGGATGGGTAGGGCAGAGACCCAGTACTTC.

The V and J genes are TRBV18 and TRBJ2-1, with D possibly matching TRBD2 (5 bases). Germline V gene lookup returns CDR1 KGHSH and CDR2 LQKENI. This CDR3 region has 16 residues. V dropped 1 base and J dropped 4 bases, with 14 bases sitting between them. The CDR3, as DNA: TGTGCCAGCTCACCACTCCTGGGAGCGATGTACAATGAGCAGTTCTTC. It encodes CASSPLLGAMYNEQFF.

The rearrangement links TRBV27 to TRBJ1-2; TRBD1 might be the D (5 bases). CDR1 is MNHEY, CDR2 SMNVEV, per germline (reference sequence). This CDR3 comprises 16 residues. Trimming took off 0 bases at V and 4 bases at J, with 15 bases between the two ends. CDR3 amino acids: CASSLSGGYRTYGYTF. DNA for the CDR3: TGTGCCAGCAGTTTATCGGGGGGGTACAGGACCTATGGCTACACCTTC.

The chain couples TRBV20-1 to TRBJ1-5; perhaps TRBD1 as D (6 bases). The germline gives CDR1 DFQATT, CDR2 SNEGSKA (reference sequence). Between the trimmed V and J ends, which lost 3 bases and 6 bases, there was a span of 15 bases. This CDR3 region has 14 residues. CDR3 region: CSASAGAMTQPQHF. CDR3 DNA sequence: TGCAGTGCTAGTGCAGGGGCCATGACTCAGCCCCAGCATTTT.

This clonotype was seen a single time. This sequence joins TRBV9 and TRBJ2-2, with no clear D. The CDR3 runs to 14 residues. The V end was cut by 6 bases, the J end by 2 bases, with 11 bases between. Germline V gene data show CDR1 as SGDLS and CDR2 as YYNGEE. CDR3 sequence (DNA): TGTGCCAGCAATACCGGCCCCAACACCGGGGAGCTGTTTTTT. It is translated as CASNTGPNTGELFF.

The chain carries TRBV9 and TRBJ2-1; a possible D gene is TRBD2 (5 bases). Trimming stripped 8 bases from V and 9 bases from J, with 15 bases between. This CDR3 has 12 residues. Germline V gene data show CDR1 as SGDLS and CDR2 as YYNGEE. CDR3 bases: TGTGCCAGTTCCTCGGAGGATTTTGAGCAGTTCTTC. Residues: CASSSEDFEQFF.

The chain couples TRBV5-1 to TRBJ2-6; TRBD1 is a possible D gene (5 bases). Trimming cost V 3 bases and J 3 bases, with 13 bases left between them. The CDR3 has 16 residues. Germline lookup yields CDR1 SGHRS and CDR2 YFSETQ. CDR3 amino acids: CASSSDSLIGANVLTF. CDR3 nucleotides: TGCGCCAGCAGCTCCGACAGTCTAATTGGGGCCAACGTCCTGACTTTC.